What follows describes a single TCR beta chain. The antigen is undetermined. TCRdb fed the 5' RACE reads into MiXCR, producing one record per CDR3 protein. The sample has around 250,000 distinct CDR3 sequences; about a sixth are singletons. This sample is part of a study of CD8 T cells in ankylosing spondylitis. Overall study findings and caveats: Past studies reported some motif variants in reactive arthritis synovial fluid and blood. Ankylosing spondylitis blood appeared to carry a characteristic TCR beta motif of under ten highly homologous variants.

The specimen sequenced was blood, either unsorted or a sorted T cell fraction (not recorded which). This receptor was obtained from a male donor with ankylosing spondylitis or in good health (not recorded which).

CDR3 DNA: TGTGCCAGCAGTTTCTGGGGGACACTCCTCTCGGACACTGAAGCTTTCTTT. It is translated as CASSFWGTLLSDTEAFF. The chain uses TRBV12-3 or TRBV12-4 and TRBJ1-1; a possible D gene is TRBD1 (6 bases). This CDR3 is 17 amino acids long. Trimming cost V 3 bases and J 3 bases, with 20 bases left between them.